This T cell receptor (beta chain) was sequenced during a study of PD-1 blockade in mismatch repair-deficient tumors. Background on the study: Patients had about 13 mismatch repair-deficient cancer types and were previously treated and progressing.

TCRdb's table, derived via immunoSEQ multiplex PCR, lists solely in-frame clones and lacks some. This table has some 19,000 clones, around 80% appearing once. Germline V gene sequence: CDR1 SQVTM, CDR2 ANQGSEA. Trimming cost V 6 bases and J 4 bases, with 12 bases left between them. The CDR3 has 13 amino acids. PCR or immunohistochemistry showed mismatch repair deficiency in every enrolled patient. TCRs were sequenced from three patients responding to pembrolizumab. This chain joins TRBV29-1 and TRBJ1-4; perhaps TRBD1 as D (5 bases). The receptor was derived from an adult with mismatch repair-deficient cancer. This specimen consisted of PBMCs, obtained 52 weeks after starting pembrolizumab. CDR3: CSVQRGSNEKLFF. The CDR3, as DNA: TGCAGCGTGCAACGGGGGAGTAATGAAAAACTGTTTTTT.